Here is one TCR beta chain with its context. TCRdb passed the 5' RACE reads through MiXCR, listing each CDR3 protein once. The data hold 250,000 to 300,000 distinct CDR3 sequences, with about 8% observed a single time. This sample was included in a study of identical twins. These same data were also listed under a study on yellow fever vaccine responses in identical twins.

The sequence came from a woman younger than 35 in good health. The sequenced material came from CD8+ T cells sorted from blood.

This CDR3 reads CAWNAGTSHTQYF. DNA of the CDR3: TGTGCCTGGAACGCCGGGACTAGCCATACGCAGTATTTT. The chain links TRBV30 to TRBJ2-3; 9 bases align to TRBD2. The CDR3 runs 13 residues. Losses at the gene ends were 4 bases for V and 7 bases for J; bases not matched to a gene: 6. Germline values: CDR1 GTSNPN, CDR2 SVGIG (reference sequence).